This T cell receptor (beta chain) appears in the sequencing data of a study of glioma-infiltrating T cells. CDR1 and CDR2 (germline): SQVTM, ANQGSEA. Trimming left V 6 bases short and J 1 base short, with 14 bases between. The CDR3 runs 14 residues. Using RNA template, CDR3s of TCR alpha and beta were amplified with iRepertoire arm-PCR. Tissue mRNA or PBMC total RNA, about 85-400 ng, went into one-step reverse transcription and amplification. TCRdb re-analysed the multiplex PCR reads in MiXCR, keeping a single row per CDR3 protein. The sample consists of roughly 100,000 distinct CDR3 sequences, around 28% of them appearing once.

This TCR was recovered from a human donor with low-grade glioma or glioblastoma, undergoing nonglioma brain surgery, or in good health (not recorded which). Sequenced sample: glioma tissue, nonneoplastic brain tissue, or PBMCs (not recorded which). This chain uses TRBV29-1 with TRBJ2-3; D not certain. Here the CDR3 DNA reads TGCAGCGTGGGTGCCACTGGGGGCACAGATACGCAGTATTTT. Its translation is CSVGATGGTDTQYF.